This T cell receptor (beta chain) was captured by sequencing in a study of response to subunit inactivated influenza vaccine. MiXCR was run by TCRdb on the RT-PCR reads, yielding one entry per CDR3 protein. The repertoire consists of roughly 670,000 distinct CDR3 sequences, with around 13% occurring once and the leading ten covering approximately 7.6%. The germline CDR1 and CDR2 sequences are SGDLS and YYNGEE. This CDR3 is built from 13 residues. V lost 0 bases, J lost 15 bases, and 16 bases lay in between. This clonotype was observed a single time. The chain links TRBV9 to TRBJ2-4; D possibly corresponds to TRBD2 (5 bases). The TCR was taken from a man aged 45 to 65 who received an inactivated influenza vaccine. Specimen: PBMCs from blood, collected less than 15 days before vaccination. The CDR3 here is CASSVGRRGETYF. The CDR3 bases are TGTGCCAGCAGCGTAGGTAGGCGTGGGGAGACGTACTTC.